The TCR beta chain under discussion was sequenced for a study of TIL therapy for anti-PD-1-resistant metastatic lung cancer. Trimming removed 2 bases from V and 12 bases from J; junction bases left unmatched: 11. The CDR3 spans 15 residues. Germline loops: CDR1 LGHDT, CDR2 YNNKEL (reference sequence). Time point noted: pre-treatment sample, taken before nivolumab and TIL therapy. The immunoSEQ assay was v3. The data were produced by immunoSEQ multiplex PCR, yet TCRdb's version contains in-frame clones alone and is incomplete. The table has around 55,000 clones, approximately 78% seen once. The receptor was derived from a person aged 25 to 80 with non-small cell lung cancer. Sequenced material: blood, taken at baseline. J is TRBJ2-1 and V is TRBV3-1 (or the pseudogene TRBV3-2), with 9 bases lining up with TRBD2. CDR3 residues: CASSQRAGGAGGQFF. CDR3 in DNA: TGTGCCAGCAGCCAAAGGGCGGGAGGGGCCGGAGGGCAGTTCTTC.